Below, 7 T cell receptor beta chains from the same sample are listed, as sequenced in a study of shared clonotypes between healthy human individuals. Only CD45RO-negative cells positively selected for CCR7 counted as naive CD8 cells, so terminally differentiated effector memory CD45RA+ cells were excluded. Profiled with immunoSEQ multiplex PCR; TCRdb holds only in-frame clones, not every one. This sample has 2 million to 2.5 million clones, with about 93% found just once. The sequenced sample consisted of naive CD8+ T cells from PBMCs. Source of these receptors: a young man in good health. Some clones in this sample may be carry-over from other donors' samples.

To note about this clone: In the same sample, other DNA sequences code for this CDR3. The V gene is TRBV27, the J gene TRBJ2-1; 9 bases line up with TRBD2. Trimming took 2 bases from V and 7 from J; bases not matched to a gene: 6. Per germline, CDR1 MNHEY and CDR2 SMNVEV (reference sequence). The CDR3 is made up of 15 amino acids. The CDR3 protein is CASSLRLAGRNEQFF. Written as DNA, the CDR3 is TGTGCCAGCAGTTTACGTCTAGCGGGACGTAATGAGCAGTTCTTC.

The chain links TRBV4-3 to TRBJ2-7; TRBD2 matches at 11 bases. Losses at the gene ends were 4 bases for V and 4 bases for J; bases not matched to a gene: 12. The CDR3 is 17 amino acids. Germline V gene sequence: CDR1 LGHNA, CDR2 YSLEER. CDR3 nucleotides: TGCGCCAGCAGCCCTCTTCTGGAACTAGCGGGAGAGTACGAGCAGTACTTC. Translated: CASSPLLELAGEYEQYF.

V is TRBV27 and J is TRBJ1-2; 7 bases line up with TRBD1. Germline assignment: CDR1 MNHEY and CDR2 SMNVEV (reference sequence). V shed 8 bases, J shed 8 bases, and the junction held 17 bases outside the gene matches. The length of the CDR3 is 15 residues. CDR3 coding DNA: TGTGCCAGCCTGGGAGCTCAGGGGGAACCCGGGGGCTACACCTTC. Protein product: CASLGAQGEPGGYTF.

The V gene is TRBV13, the J gene TRBJ1-2, with 7 bases matching TRBD1. CDR3 size: 14 residues. V dropped 3 bases and J dropped 4; count of bases not matched to a gene: 5. The germline V gene has CDR1 PRHDT and CDR2 FYEKMQ (reference sequence). The CDR3 nucleotides read TGTGCCAGCAGCTTCCGAGGGGGCGGCTATGGCTACACCTTC. This translates into CASSFRGGGYGYTF.

CDR3 coding DNA: TGTGCCAGTCGACGGAGGGGCGCTCCGGGTAATGAGCAGTTCTTC. Translated, it gives CASRRRGAPGNEQFF. The chain employs TRBV19 and TRBJ2-1, with a weak D call TRBD2 (6 bases). The CDR3 consists of 15 residues. V lost 8 bases and J lost 7, with 21 bases in between. CDR1 is LNHDA and CDR2 is SQIVND in the germline V gene (reference sequence).

The chain combines TRBV11-2 with TRBJ2-7; tentatively, D is TRBD1 or TRBD2 (6 bases each). Trimming shortened V by 0 bases and J by 5 bases, and 14 bases separated the two germline ends. Germline values: CDR1 SGHAT, CDR2 FQNNGV. CDR3 length: 15 residues. In DNA, the CDR3 is TGTGCCAGCAGCTTAGACAGGGGACTTAGGCACGAGCAGTACTTC. Its translation: CASSLDRGLRHEQYF. The full variable domain, its missing parts supplied by reference TRBV11-2 and TRBJ2-7, is EAGVAQSPRYKIIEKRQSVAFWCNPISGHATLYWYQQILGQGPKLLIQFQNNGVVDDSQLPKDRFSAERLKGVDSTLKIQPAKLEDSAVYLCASSLDRGLRHEQYFGPGTRLTVT.

Comments on this clone: Other DNA sequences in the same sample also yield this CDR3. This sequence joins TRBV7-8 and TRBJ2-1; no firm D call. The germline CDR1 and CDR2 sequences are SGHVS and FQNEAQ. Trimming pared 5 bases from V and 6 bases from J, leaving 8 bases between. There are 12 residues in the CDR3. The CDR3 sequence: CASSPGPNEQFF. The CDR3 region has the DNA TGTGCCAGCAGCCCAGGACCCAATGAGCAGTTCTTC.